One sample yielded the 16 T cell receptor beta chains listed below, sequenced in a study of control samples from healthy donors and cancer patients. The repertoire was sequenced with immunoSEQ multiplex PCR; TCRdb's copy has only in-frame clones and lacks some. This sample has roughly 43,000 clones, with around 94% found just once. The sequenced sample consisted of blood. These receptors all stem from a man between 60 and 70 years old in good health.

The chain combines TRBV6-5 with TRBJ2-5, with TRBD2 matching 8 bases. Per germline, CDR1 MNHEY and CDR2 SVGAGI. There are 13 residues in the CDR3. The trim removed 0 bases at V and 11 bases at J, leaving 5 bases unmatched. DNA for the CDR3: TGTGCCAGCAGTTACTCAGCGGGGGCCGGTCAGTACTTC. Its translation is CASSYSAGAGQYF.

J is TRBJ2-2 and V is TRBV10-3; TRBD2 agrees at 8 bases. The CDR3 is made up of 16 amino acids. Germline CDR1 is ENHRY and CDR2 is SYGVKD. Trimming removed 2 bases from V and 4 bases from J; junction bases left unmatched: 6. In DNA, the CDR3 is TGTGCCATCAGTGAGGTAGCTAGCGGGCCCACCGGGGAGCTGTTTTTT. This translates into CAISEVASGPTGELFF.

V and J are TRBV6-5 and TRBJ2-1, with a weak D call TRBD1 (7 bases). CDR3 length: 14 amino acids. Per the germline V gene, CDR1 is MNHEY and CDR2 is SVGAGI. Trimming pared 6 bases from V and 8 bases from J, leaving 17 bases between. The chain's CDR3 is CASRIQGRGDEQFF. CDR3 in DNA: TGTGCCAGCAGAATACAGGGGCGCGGGGATGAGCAGTTCTTC.

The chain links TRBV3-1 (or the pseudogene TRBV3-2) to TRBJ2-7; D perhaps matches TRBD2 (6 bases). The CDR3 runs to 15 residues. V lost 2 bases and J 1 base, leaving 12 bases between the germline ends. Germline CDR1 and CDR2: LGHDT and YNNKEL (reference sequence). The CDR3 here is CASSQNLATSYEQYF. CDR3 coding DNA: TGTGCCAGCAGCCAAAATCTAGCGACATCCTACGAGCAGTACTTC.

The CDR3 protein is CSASRPRANTGELFF. The CDR3 nucleotides read TGCAGTGCTAGTCGCCCGAGAGCGAACACCGGGGAGCTGTTTTTT. The rearrangement uses TRBV20-1 and TRBJ2-2; D remains ambiguous. The CDR3 sequence is 15 residues long. In germline, CDR1 is DFQATT, CDR2 SNEGSKA (reference sequence). The V end was cut by 3 bases, the J end by 0 bases, with 11 bases between.

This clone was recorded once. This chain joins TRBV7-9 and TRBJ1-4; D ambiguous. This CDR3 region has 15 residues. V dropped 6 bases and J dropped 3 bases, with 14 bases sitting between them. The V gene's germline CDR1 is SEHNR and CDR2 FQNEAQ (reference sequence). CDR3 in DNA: TGTGCCAGCAGTTCTGGTTCTGCGGCTAATGAAAAACTGTTTTTT. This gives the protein CASSSGSAANEKLFF.

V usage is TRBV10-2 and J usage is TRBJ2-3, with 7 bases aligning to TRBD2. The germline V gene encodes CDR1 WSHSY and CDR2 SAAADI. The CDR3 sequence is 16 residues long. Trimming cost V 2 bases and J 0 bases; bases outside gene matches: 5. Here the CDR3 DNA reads TGCGCCAGCAGTGAGGAGGGGAGGGTTAGCACAGATACGCAGTATTTT. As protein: CASSEEGRVSTDTQYF.

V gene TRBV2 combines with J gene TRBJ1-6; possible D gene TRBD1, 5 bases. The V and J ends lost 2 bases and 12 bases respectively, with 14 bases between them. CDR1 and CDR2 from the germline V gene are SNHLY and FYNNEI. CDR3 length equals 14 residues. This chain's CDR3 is CASSESRQGGPLHF. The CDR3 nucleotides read TGTGCCAGCAGTGAATCCCGGCAGGGTGGACCCCTCCACTTT.

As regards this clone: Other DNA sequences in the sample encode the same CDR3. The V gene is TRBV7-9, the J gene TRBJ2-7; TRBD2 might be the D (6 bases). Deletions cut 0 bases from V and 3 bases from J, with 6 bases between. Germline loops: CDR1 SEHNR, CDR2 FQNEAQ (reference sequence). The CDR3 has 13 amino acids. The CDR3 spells CASSLAGSYEQYF. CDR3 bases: TGTGCCAGCAGCTTAGCCGGGAGCTACGAGCAGTACTTC.

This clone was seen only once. The DNA for the CDR3 is TGTGCCAGCAGTGAGGGGGGGTACGAGCAGTACTTC. Amino acids: CASSEGGYEQYF. The chain uses TRBV2 and TRBJ2-7, with 7 positions matching TRBD2. CDR3 length equals 12 residues. With V trimmed by 3 bases and J by 4 bases, 0 bases remained unmatched. The germline V gene has CDR1 SNHLY and CDR2 FYNNEI.

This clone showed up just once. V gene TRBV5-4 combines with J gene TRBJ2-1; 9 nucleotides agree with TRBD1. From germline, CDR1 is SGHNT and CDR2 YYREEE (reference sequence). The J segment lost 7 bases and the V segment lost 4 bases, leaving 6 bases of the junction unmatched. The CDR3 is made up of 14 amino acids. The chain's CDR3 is CASSPGQGRNEQFF. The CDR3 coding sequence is TGTGCCAGCAGCCCCGGACAGGGGCGGAATGAGCAGTTCTTC.

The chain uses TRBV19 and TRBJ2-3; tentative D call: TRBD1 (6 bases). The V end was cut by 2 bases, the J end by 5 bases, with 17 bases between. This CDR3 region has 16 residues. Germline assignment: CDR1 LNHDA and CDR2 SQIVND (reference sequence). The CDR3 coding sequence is TGTGCCAGTAGTATATTCAGGGGATCCCGAGGAGATACGCAGTATTTT. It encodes CASSIFRGSRGDTQYF.

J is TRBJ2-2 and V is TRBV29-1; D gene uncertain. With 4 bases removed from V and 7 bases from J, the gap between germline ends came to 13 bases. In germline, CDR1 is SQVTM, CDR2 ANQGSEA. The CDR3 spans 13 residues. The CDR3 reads CSVGVLEFGELFF. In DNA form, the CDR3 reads TGCAGCGTTGGAGTTCTAGAATTCGGGGAGCTGTTTTTT.

The CDR3 DNA follows: TGCGCCAGCAGCGGGACGGTCACAGATACGCAGTATTTT. Its protein is CASSGTVTDTQYF. This chain joins TRBV5-1 and TRBJ2-3; D may correspond to TRBD1 or TRBD2 (5 bases each). This CDR3 is 13 amino acids long. V lost 4 bases to trimming and J lost 2 bases, with 8 bases between them. From germline, CDR1 is SGHRS and CDR2 YFSETQ.

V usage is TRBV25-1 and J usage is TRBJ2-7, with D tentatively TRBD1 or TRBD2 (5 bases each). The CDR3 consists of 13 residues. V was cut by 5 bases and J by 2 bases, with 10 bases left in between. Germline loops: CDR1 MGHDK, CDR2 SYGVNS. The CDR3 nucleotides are TGTGCCAGCAGTCGGGGCGGCCCCTACGAGCAGTACTTC. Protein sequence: CASSRGGPYEQYF.

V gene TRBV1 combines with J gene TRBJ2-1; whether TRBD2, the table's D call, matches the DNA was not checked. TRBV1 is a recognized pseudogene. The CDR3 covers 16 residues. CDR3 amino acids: CTSSQLAEGSYNEQFF. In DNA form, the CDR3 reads TGCACCAGCAGCCAACTAGCGGAGGGGTCCTACAATGAGCAGTTCTTC.